This TCR beta chain was obtained from a study of T cells in Graves' hyperthyroidism and ophthalmopathy. The source material, RNA transcripts, was used to amplify TCR beta CDR3 regions. Using the HTBI primer set, a first-round RT-PCR was run on the TCR CDR3. Each CDR3 protein gets one entry after TCRdb re-called the multiplex PCR reads with MiXCR. The table lists about 290,000 distinct CDR3 sequences, approximately 16% of them singletons. A note on this clonotype: An end of the junction does not agree with germline; a read error may underlie this.

A patient was excluded if there was uncontrolled infection, other autoimmune disease, pregnancy or lactation. Each diagnosis drew on symptoms, thyroxine, TRAb, thyroid ultrasound and orbital computed tomography findings. The CDR3 covers 15 residues. CDR1 and CDR2 (germline): SGHRS, YFSETQ. The specimen sequenced was blood. This chain uses TRBV5-1 with TRBJ2-1, with TRBD2 matching 11 bases. The sequence was obtained from a woman in her forties or fifties with Graves' hyperthyroidism that later progressed to Graves' ophthalmopathy. The CDR3 loop is CASSRGSGRAGEQFF. The CDR3 region has the DNA TGTGCCAGCAGCAGGGGTAGCGGGAGGGCCGGTGAGCAGTTCTTC.